The clone carrying this T cell receptor beta chain was seen repeatedly, ten times or more. One entry per CDR3 protein, called by TCRdb with MiXCR from the RT-PCR reads. The sample consists of about 410,000 distinct CDR3 sequences, 16% of them appearing once. This record belongs to a study of patients and donors after allogeneic stem cell transplantation. The CDR3 covers 11 residues. Trimming pared 6 bases from V and 9 bases from J, leaving 8 bases between. Sequences were obtained from blood, either unsorted or a sorted T cell fraction (not recorded which). This receptor was taken from a human donor who was either an allogeneic HSCT recipient or a stem cell or donor lymphocyte infusion donor (not recorded which). It is not recorded whose cells these are; they may come from a transplant donor. The genes are TRBV12-3 or TRBV12-4 and TRBJ2-2; D is undetermined. CDR3: CASSLVRELFF. The CDR3 region has the DNA TGTGCCAGCAGCCTCGTCCGGGAGCTGTTTTTT.